The present T cell receptor (beta chain) was sequenced within a study of cytomegalovirus exposure and HLA in healthy donors (dated by TCRdb to about 2017). At the level of the whole study: In an earlier analysis of around 540 of the donors, roughly 300 Gb of sequence data and 90 million to 120 million unique TCR beta sequences from about 180 million T cells were reported. An early release covering roughly 600 HLA-typed donors comprised roughly 300 gigabases of sequencing data and tens of millions of unique TCR sequences. Of the roughly 400 genotyped donors, 65% to 90% were placed in the genetic ancestry cluster associated with self-reported Caucasian donors. The study aimed to test whether signatures of past pathogen exposure could be identified by cataloging public T cell receptors. Using immunosequencing, the study profiled T cell repertoires from 500 to 800 subjects and related those repertoires to cytomegalovirus serostatus. In addition to the first cohort of 666 subjects, a separate validation cohort of 100 to 150 different subjects was used. To predict cytomegalovirus infection status, the study brought together high-throughput TCR immunosequencing, statistical association of individual TCRs with disease status, and machine learning. In a later analysis, previously published TCR beta repertoires from 550 to 750 donors were re-analyzed and high-resolution HLA genotyping was added so that TCR occurrence patterns could be studied. Rather than drawing on any new phenotypic data, the later analysis identified candidate immune exposures from TCR beta sequences and the way those sequences occurred across donors. To decide whether each TCR beta V gene segment behaved as functional or pseudogenic, an earlier analysis of approximately 620 of the donors relied on high-throughput TCR beta sequencing. Donor age, sex, ethnicity and CMV serostatus were compiled alongside the repertoire data. In a later genetic analysis, genome-wide SNP genotypes for about 55% of the 666 donors were used, and that subset was treated as a discovery cohort. All discovery cohort repertoires had been generated on a single sequencing platform. HLA typing covered class I and class II loci at four-digit resolution. Typing coverage varied by locus: roughly 629-640 donors for A, B, C, DRB1 and DQB1; 522 for DQA1; around 570 for DPA1; 400 to 480 for DPB1. Several DR-DQ haplotypes were treated as single units for association and clustering because of strong linkage in the cohort. Among about 360 genotyped donors of the cohort, an average of approximately 240,000 unique TCR beta nucleotide sequences were sequenced per donor, roughly 20% of them non-productive.

Including cysteine and phenylalanine, the CDR3 has 13 amino acids. CDR3 DNA is the only sequence kept; it has 39 bases, read in frame from the first base. Sequences MNHNS (CDR1) and SASEGT (CDR2) are obtained from the germline V gene. As for this clone: Its antigen remains unidentified. The junction departs from germline at one end; a sequencing error may be responsible.

The cohort consisted of 670 or so healthy bone marrow donors. Cohort members were all nominally healthy when sampled, although unrecorded immune exposures were likely present. The donor tested CMV seropositive and was one of the 289 seropositive cohort members. Each donor provided a peripheral blood sample, and peripheral blood mononuclear cells were used for TCR beta sequencing. The Qiagen DNeasy Blood Extraction Kit was used to extract genomic DNA from the blood cell samples. Libraries were prepared through the immunoSEQ multiplex PCR assay. A mixture of 60 forward primers for TCR Vbeta segments and 13 reverse primers for TCR Jbeta segments was used in the multiplex PCR. The CDR3 region of rearranged TCR beta genes was amplified from genomic DNA by a multiplex PCR assay. On the Illumina HiSeq System, the amplified TCR beta libraries were sequenced as 87-base-pair reads. The authors processed their data as follows. A later analysis tallied roughly 76 million unique TCR beta chains across the 666 repertoires, and approximately 12 million of those chains were shared by two or more donors. Raw reads were error-corrected and collapsed into unique sequences with a nearest-neighbor algorithm that merged closely related sequences to remove PCR and sequencing errors. Alignment of CDR3 sequences to IMGT reference sequences was used to assign V, D and J gene segments. Each retained sequence needed at least a six-nucleotide match to both a V gene segment and a J gene segment. Rearrangements were classified as productive when the CDR3 lacked stop codons and remained in frame with V and J, and all other rearrangements were classified as non-productive. CDR3 was defined by IMGT convention, running from the second conserved V-encoded cysteine to the conserved J-encoded phenylalanine. The earlier analysis of 587 of the donors excluded any sequence lacking an unambiguous match to a single V gene segment. An earlier analysis of almost 600 of the donors classified V segments as functional when productive rearrangements were above 56.7% and as segregating when the standard deviation between donors was above 5%. A statistical classification framework was built for diagnosing cytomegalovirus status from the catalog of TCR beta chain sequences. A later analysis assigned V and J genes by comparing TCR nucleotide sequences with IMGT/GENE-DB human TR gene sequences. A later analysis assigned CDR3 sequences and most-parsimonious VDJ recombination scenarios with the TCRdist pipeline. In a later analysis, each TCR beta chain was defined by its CDR3 amino acid sequence together with its V-gene family, and reads without a unique V-gene family were excluded. To address suspected cross-contamination and a sequencing artifact, a later analysis removed 592 highly shared, low-generation-probability nucleotide sequences. In a later analysis, a clonal expansion index was calculated for each public chain from normalized within-repertoire ranks of inferred template counts. Generation probabilities in a later analysis came from a VDJ recombination model fitted to out-of-frame rearrangements, and those results were checked against IGoR. A later analysis scored TCR-TCR, TCR-HLA and TCR-CMV co-occurrence with hypergeometric tests, applying a repertoire-size bias correction to TCR pairs. False discovery rates were estimated in a later analysis by permuting HLA or CMV assignments 20 times. In a later analysis, co-occurring TCRs were grouped using DBSCAN, with TCRdist sequence similarity added in when clustering inside HLA-allele-positive subsets. Repertoires with fewer than 30,000 or more than 120,000 public chains, plus five repertoires with anomalous nucleotide sharing, were excluded from co-occurrence clustering. In TCRdb, the immuneACCESS table is reduced to in-frame sequences with V and J assigned. These tables do not hold every clone; where another copy was compared, an unresolved V gene accounts for under half, and the others remain unexplained. The DNA gave D and trimming, while V, J and clone size come from that table. The sample table holds under 90,000 clones. Approximately 15% of the sample lies in the top ten.

Broad study findings and their caveats: Immune exposure information for the cohort was limited to CMV serostatus. A further reported finding was that TCR beta sequences accurately predicted the HLA-A and HLA-B alleles for most subjects in the first cohort. Most TCR sequences were observed very rarely across donors, whereas some public TCRs were present in many individuals. The sequencing pipeline was judged likely to have produced a cluster of highly shared sequence variants as a technical artifact. In a later analysis, most CMV-associated TCR beta chains were found to appear HLA-restricted, with HLA associations seemingly driven largely by CMV exposure. A later analysis found that HLA-associated TCR beta chains were more clonally expanded and had lower generation probabilities than equally common non-associated chains. An earlier analysis of several hundred of the donors showed that most TCR beta V segments appeared in productive rearrangements either about 87% or about 30% of the time, which broadly matched IMGT annotations. In a later analysis, some 17,000 TCR beta sequences were associated with specific HLA alleles at a false discovery rate of 0.05. A total of 150 to 200 TCR beta chains were listed by the study as associated with cytomegalovirus. A later analysis found that TCR association rates varied across HLA loci, with DRB1 alleles showing the most associated TCRs and HLA-C alleles the fewest. V-gene and J-gene trimming of TCR beta chains was associated with a missense DCLRE1C variant in a later genetic analysis, and the association was replicated in an independent cohort. The cohort was sequenced for TCR beta chains only, and without alpha or paired-chain data the features that could be detected were limited. HLA typing was unavailable for some donors at each locus, so association tests used only the typed subset. According to a later genetic analysis, donors in an Asian-associated ancestry cluster had fewer N-insertions in productive TCRs than the roughly 670-donor mean. Because the 87-base-pair reads could not distinguish some IMGT-functional V segments, including TRBV6-2 and TRBV6-3, those segments were excluded. The earlier analysis of approximately 540 of the donors excluded roughly 17 rarely observed V segments, including chromosome 9 orphons, because counts were too low. Linkage disequilibrium might explain the correlated functional status among segregating V segments, but an unknown experimental factor could not be ruled out. Three of the identified cytomegalovirus-associated TCR beta chains were confirmed in vitro to be specific for cytomegalovirus antigens. Sequencing depth was assumed to be roughly uniform across donors in the presence/absence analyses, though that assumption may not hold. When HLA alleles, especially DR and DQ, strongly co-occurred, TCR associations were difficult to assign to individual alleles. The authors suggested that the approach could potentially be extended to other disease states and immunological phenotypes. The classifier was reported to diagnose cytomegalovirus status with high specificity and sensitivity in both the original and validation cohorts. According to a later analysis, parvovirus B19, influenza, CMV and Epstein-Barr virus appeared linked to several top co-occurrence clusters.

Sequenced material: PBMCs. The clonotype was recovered from a man aged 45-65 years in good health and CMV-seropositive. The receptor chain draws on TRBV6-1 and TRBJ1-2; a tentative D call is TRBD1 (6 bases match). The nucleotides read TGTGCCAGCAGCGAAGGCTGGACAGATGGCTACACCTTC. This codes for CASSEGWTDGYTF.